This TCR beta chain is from a study of blood T cell repertoires in COVID-19. Study-wide background: There were acute and convalescent COVID-19 samples, and they came from the United States, Italy and Spain.

Methods used by the authors: Amplification of reference gene primers provided the estimated nucleated cell counts. Repertoires were generated with immunoSEQ multiplex PCR, while TCRdb's copy carries only in-frame clones and drops some. V and J calls and clone size are given by that table; D and trimming were obtained from the DNA. This table has under 150,000 clones, about 83% appearing once. This TCR derives from a man at least 80 years old with active or convalescent COVID-19. The source material was peripheral blood.

The CDR3: CASSLDGTSKFF. The CDR3 DNA reads as TGCGCCAGCAGCTTGGACGGGACTAGTAAGTTCTTC. J is TRBJ2-1 and V is TRBV5-1; 8 bases line up with TRBD2. Looked up from germline, CDR1 is SGHRS and CDR2 is YFSETQ. V gave up 0 bases and J gave up 14 bases; unmatched junction bases: 4. The CDR3 spans 12 residues.